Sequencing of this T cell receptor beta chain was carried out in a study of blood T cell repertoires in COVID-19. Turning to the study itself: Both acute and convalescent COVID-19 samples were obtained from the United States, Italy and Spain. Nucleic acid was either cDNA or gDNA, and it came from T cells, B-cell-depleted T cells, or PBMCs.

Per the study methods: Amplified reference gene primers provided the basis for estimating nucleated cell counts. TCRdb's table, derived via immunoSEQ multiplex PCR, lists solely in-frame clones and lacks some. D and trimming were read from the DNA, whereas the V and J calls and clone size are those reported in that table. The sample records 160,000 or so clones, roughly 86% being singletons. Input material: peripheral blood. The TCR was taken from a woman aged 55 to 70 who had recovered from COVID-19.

CDR3 region: CASSGYRGQGGNTIYF. The CDR3 coding sequence is TGTGCCAGCAGTGGTTACAGGGGGCAGGGGGGAAACACCATATATTTT. The rearrangement uses TRBV2 and TRBJ1-3; 9 bases are shared with TRBD1. This CDR3 comprises 16 residues. V lost 4 bases, J lost 4 bases, and 8 bases stayed unmatched. Germline V gives CDR1 SNHLY, CDR2 FYNNEI.